The 27 T cell receptor beta chains below all came from one sample that was sequenced in a study of T cell changes during pregnancy in multiple sclerosis. Repertoires were generated with immunoSEQ multiplex PCR, while TCRdb's copy carries only in-frame clones and drops some. There are tens of thousands of clones in the sample; about 90% occur only once, and approximately 0.2% lies in the top ten. Source: CD4+ T cells from peripheral blood mononuclear cells, taken in the second trimester of pregnancy. The receptors here all came from a female donor with multiple sclerosis, enrolled in a pregnancy study.

The chain links TRBV7-9 to TRBJ1-1; D is possibly TRBD1 (6 bases). This CDR3 has 16 amino acids. Germline V gene data show CDR1 as SEHNR and CDR2 as FQNEAQ (reference sequence). The V gene lost 4 bases and the J gene lost 1 base, with 16 bases spanning the gap. This CDR3 is CASSSKQGRGNTEAFF. The CDR3 nucleotides are TGTGCCAGCAGCTCCAAACAGGGTCGTGGGAACACTGAAGCTTTCTTT.

The V and J genes are TRBV9 and TRBJ1-4, with a possible D match to TRBD1 (5 bases). The CDR3 is 18 residues long. Germline CDR1 SGDLS, CDR2 YYNGEE. Trimming removed 5 bases from V and 0 bases from J, with 20 bases in between. The CDR3 DNA sequence: TGTGCCAGCAGTCCTACTGACAGAGCTTGGGCAACTAATGAAAAACTGTTTTTT. Encoded protein: CASSPTDRAWATNEKLFF.

J is TRBJ2-5 and V is TRBV29-1, with D possibly being TRBD2 (6 bases). Germline-derived CDR1 and CDR2 are SQVTM and ANQGSEA. CDR3 length: 14 residues. V was trimmed by 4 bases and J by 3 bases, leaving 15 bases between them. CDR3 sequence reads: CSVGSSGWEETQYF. CDR3 coding DNA: TGCAGCGTTGGGAGTAGCGGATGGGAAGAGACCCAGTACTTC.

In its sample, this clone was seen once. The chain is built from TRBV6-1 and TRBJ2-5, with no clear D. The CDR3 contains 13 residues. Germline V gene data show CDR1 as MNHNS and CDR2 as SASEGT. The V end lost 1 base, the J end lost 2 bases, and 5 bases lay between the germline ends. The CDR3 sequence: CASSEVLQETQYF. The CDR3 DNA reads TGTGCCAGCAGTGAAGTCTTACAAGAGACCCAGTACTTC.

This sequence joins TRBV10-3 and TRBJ2-5, with TRBD1 identical over 11 bases. V was pared by 7 bases and J by 4 bases, with 5 bases of the junction left unmatched. The CDR3 is 14 residues long. CDR1 and CDR2 from the germline V gene are ENHRY and SYGVKD. The CDR3 DNA sequence: TGTGCCATCACTTCCGGGACAGGGGGAGAGACCCAGTACTTC. As protein: CAITSGTGGETQYF.

The CDR3 region is CASSLAGTGGRREQYF. The CDR3 region has the DNA TGTGCCAGCAGTCTCGCAGGAACGGGGGGCCGGAGGGAGCAGTACTTC. This chain links TRBV4-2 with TRBJ2-7; tentatively, D is TRBD2 (7 bases). The germline V gene encodes CDR1 LGHNA and CDR2 YNFKEQ. V lost 6 bases and J lost 7, with 25 bases in between. The CDR3 totals 16 residues.

The chain recombines TRBV7-2 with TRBJ2-3; D possibly corresponds to TRBD2 (7 bases). V was pared by 2 bases and J by 8 bases, with 26 bases between. This CDR3 comprises 18 residues. Looked up from germline, CDR1 is SGHTA and CDR2 is FQGNSA. The CDR3: CASSLRGGSGYVASTQYF. CDR3 sequence (DNA): TGTGCCAGCAGCTTAAGGGGGGGATCTGGCTATGTAGCGTCTACGCAGTATTTT.

J is TRBJ2-5 and V is TRBV11-2; weak D call: TRBD2 (5 bases). The CDR3 extends over 14 amino acids. The germline V gene has CDR1 SGHAT and CDR2 FQNNGV. V lost 1 base, J lost 6 bases, and 12 bases lay in between. The CDR3 DNA is TGTGCCAGCAGCTTAGGAGGGAGTTTGAAGACCCAGTACTTC. As protein: CASSLGGSLKTQYF.

This chain connects TRBV2 to TRBJ2-3; 16 bases agree with TRBD2. In germline, CDR1 is SNHLY, CDR2 FYNNEI. V trimming: 11 bases; J trimming: 2 bases; junction bases outside the gene matches: 16. This CDR3 region has 19 residues. CDR3 protein: CALQGGLAGGPLTTDTQYF. DNA of the CDR3: TGTGCCCTCCAAGGGGGACTAGCGGGAGGGCCGTTAACCACAGATACGCAGTATTTT.

V gene TRBV7-8 combines with J gene TRBJ2-1; maybe TRBD1 (6 bases). V was trimmed by 3 bases and J by 8 bases, leaving 23 bases between them. CDR1 SGHVS and CDR2 FQNEAQ come from the germline V gene. The CDR3 sequence is 17 residues long. The CDR3 region has the DNA TGTGCCAGCAGCTTTTCACGCCCACAGGGTTCCCTCCATGAGCAGTTCTTC. It encodes CASSFSRPQGSLHEQFF.

The rearrangement joins TRBV5-4 to TRBJ2-6; D is possibly TRBD1 (6 bases). The CDR3 has 14 residues. Deletions cut 4 bases from V and 3 bases from J, with 8 bases between. Germline CDR1 SGHNT, CDR2 YYREEE (reference sequence). CDR3 nucleotides: TGTGCCAGCAGCACAGGGAATGGGGCCAACGTCCTGACTTTC. Protein: CASSTGNGANVLTF.

This clone was observed a few times. The gene calls are TRBV14 and TRBJ1-1, with TRBD1 matching 7 bases. CDR1 SGHDN and CDR2 FVKESK come from the germline V gene. The CDR3 has 13 residues. J gave up 9 bases and V 1 base, and 5 bases lay outside the gene matches. This chain's CDR3 is CASSQVQQGQAFF. CDR3 nucleotide sequence: TGTGCCAGCAGCCAAGTCCAACAGGGGCAAGCTTTCTTT.

The V gene is TRBV28, the J gene TRBJ1-1; no firm D call. V was cut by 6 bases and J by 3 bases, with 5 bases left in between. The CDR3 covers 11 residues. Germline V lookup: CDR1 MDHEN, CDR2 SYDVKM. The CDR3 DNA reads as TGTGCCAGCAGATCGTACACTGAAGCTTTCTTT. It codes for CASRSYTEAFF.

The CDR3 here is CASSAPGGAYEQYF. The CDR3 DNA reads TGTGCCAGCAGCGCCCCCGGGGGAGCCTACGAGCAGTACTTC. The rearrangement uses TRBV11-3 and TRBJ2-7; D might be TRBD2 (6 bases). The CDR3 has 14 residues. Looked up from germline, CDR1 is SGHNT and CDR2 is YENEEA. The ends were cut back, 5 bases at V and 2 bases at J, with 13 bases in the middle.

This chain joins TRBV5-4 and TRBJ1-2, with D tentatively TRBD1 (6 bases). The V gene's germline CDR1 is SGHNT and CDR2 YYREEE (reference sequence). Trimming removed 4 bases at V and 4 bases at J, with 20 bases between. CDR3 length: 16 residues. As DNA, the CDR3 is TGTGCCAGCAGCCCTGTTACAGGGTTGGGGACCTATGGCTACACCTTC. This codes for CASSPVTGLGTYGYTF.

A few counts support this clone. This chain connects TRBV7-9 to TRBJ1-4; D ambiguous. Per germline, CDR1 SEHNR and CDR2 FQNEAQ (reference sequence). The CDR3 covers 13 residues. Trimming removed 5 bases from V and 6 bases from J, with 10 bases in between. The CDR3 DNA reads TGTGCCAGCAGCGCCGGACTCTATGAAAAACTGTTTTTT. It yields the protein CASSAGLYEKLFF.

The chain combines TRBV7-9 with TRBJ2-5; TRBD2 agrees at 10 bases. From germline, CDR1 is SEHNR and CDR2 FQNEAQ (reference sequence). Trimming took 2 bases from V and 5 from J; bases not matched to a gene: 5. This CDR3 comprises 15 residues. The CDR3 loop is CASSLQAGGPETQYF. The CDR3 nucleotides read TGTGCCAGCAGCTTACAAGCGGGGGGGCCTGAGACCCAGTACTTC.

CDR3 amino acids: CASSPPTGGGGYTF. As DNA, the CDR3 is TGTGCCAGCTCACCGCCGACAGGGGGAGGTGGCTACACCTTC. The chain joins TRBV18 to TRBJ1-2; TRBD1 aligns across 9 bases. Germline trimming cut 3 bases from V and 7 bases from J; bases unmatched to any gene: 6. Germline V gives CDR1 KGHSH, CDR2 LQKENI. CDR3 length equals 14 residues.

In DNA, the CDR3 is TGTGCCAGCAGTGAAGTAGGGGCGGGAGGACCAGATACGCAGTATTTT. It yields the protein CASSEVGAGGPDTQYF. The J gene is TRBJ2-3, the V gene TRBV6-1, with 8 bases that match TRBD2. The CDR3 length is 16 residues. V was clipped by 1 base and J by 4 bases; unmatched bases: 7. Germline values: CDR1 MNHNS, CDR2 SASEGT.

The chain has TRBV28 and TRBJ2-5; TRBD2 matches 12 bases. V was pared by 5 bases and J by 5 bases, with 9 bases of the junction left unmatched. CDR3 size: 16 residues. The germline V gene has CDR1 MDHEN and CDR2 SYDVKM. The CDR3 coding sequence is TGTGCCAGCAGTACCACTAGCGGGAGGTGGGAGGAGACCCAGTACTTC. It codes for CASSTTSGRWEETQYF. The full variable domain, with the rest looked up from reference TRBV28 and TRBJ2-5, is DVKVTQSSRYLVKRTGEKVFLECVQDMDHENMFWYRQDPGLGLRLIYFSYDVKMKEKGDIPEGYSVSREKKERFSLILESASTNQTSMYLCASSTTSGRWEETQYFGPGTRLLVL.

This clone has a single count. The J gene is TRBJ2-6, the V gene TRBV5-1, with TRBD1 matching over 7 bases. There are 17 residues in the CDR3. CDR1 is SGHRS and CDR2 is YFSETQ in the germline V gene. The trim removed 0 bases at V and 1 base at J, leaving 4 bases unmatched. The CDR3 loop is CASSLETGISGANVLTF. CDR3 DNA sequence: TGCGCCAGCAGCTTGGAGACAGGGATATCTGGGGCCAACGTCCTGACTTTC.

This rearrangement joins TRBV29-1 to TRBJ1-4, with D possibly matching TRBD1 (6 bases). CDR3 length: 13 residues. In germline, CDR1 is SQVTM, CDR2 ANQGSEA. V was cut by 3 bases and J by 4 bases, with 9 bases left in between. The CDR3 is CSVEARGNEKLFF. The CDR3 coding sequence is TGCAGCGTTGAGGCCAGGGGTAATGAAAAACTGTTTTTT.

The chain carries TRBV28 and TRBJ2-1; 8 bases fit TRBD1. Germline CDR1 reads MDHEN; CDR2 reads SYDVKM. This CDR3 spans 17 amino acids. The ends lost 7 bases at V and 0 bases at J; junction bases unmatched: 11. CDR3 nucleotides: TGTGCCAGCATCCAAAATTGGGACAGGAACTCCTACAATGAGCAGTTCTTC. Protein product: CASIQNWDRNSYNEQFF.

The genes are TRBV11-3 and TRBJ2-1, with TRBD2 matching over 7 bases. The CDR3 has 15 residues. V lost 5 bases and J lost 2; bases outside the gene matches: 6. The germline V gene has CDR1 SGHNT and CDR2 YENEEA. For the CDR3, the DNA is TGTGCCAGCAGCCCGAGCGGGAACCCCTACAATGAGCAGTTCTTC. Translating it yields CASSPSGNPYNEQFF. Supplemented by reference TRBV11-3 and TRBJ2-1, the full variable domain reads EAGVVQSPRYKIIEKKQPVAFWCNPISGHNTLYWYLQNLGQGPELLIRYENEEAVDDSQLPKDRFSAERLKGVDSTLKIQPAELGDSAVYLCASSPSGNPYNEQFFGPGTRLTVL.

This clone came up once. This chain connects TRBV2 to TRBJ2-7, with TRBD2 matching over 8 bases. Per the germline V gene, CDR1 is SNHLY and CDR2 is FYNNEI. The CDR3 is 13 amino acids. J gave up 5 bases and V 6 bases, and 6 bases lay outside the gene matches. CDR3: CASRATGGNEQYF. DNA for the CDR3: TGTGCCAGCAGGGCAACGGGGGGGAACGAGCAGTACTTC.

The chain combines TRBV29-1 with TRBJ1-2, with D possibly being TRBD1 (5 bases). Looked up from germline, CDR1 is SQVTM and CDR2 is ANQGSEA. This CDR3 region has 13 residues. V lost 6 bases and J 7 bases, leaving 18 bases between the germline ends. CDR3 sequence (DNA): TGCAGCGTCGCCCCCAGGGCCGTTCCTGGCTACACCTTC. Amino acid sequence: CSVAPRAVPGYTF.

This clone was found once. The genes are TRBV20-1 and TRBJ2-7; D is possibly TRBD2 (5 bases). CDR1 DFQATT and CDR2 SNEGSKA come from the germline V gene (reference sequence). V was trimmed by 1 base and J by 7 bases, leaving 8 bases between them. The CDR3 consists of 11 residues. The CDR3 protein is CSARGTREQYF. CDR3 DNA: TGCAGTGCTAGAGGTACTAGAGAGCAGTACTTC.